Following are 32 T cell receptor beta chains from one sample sequenced in a study of blood T cell repertoires in COVID-19. The table came from immunoSEQ multiplex PCR; TCRdb's copy has only in-frame clones and leaves some out. The sample yields 90,000 or so clones, 75% to 85% seen once. The sequenced sample consisted of peripheral blood. The receptors were gathered from a human donor in a cohort sampled during active COVID-19.

The chain combines TRBV28 with TRBJ2-5; tentatively, D is TRBD2 (6 bases). This CDR3 is built from 12 residues. Trimming stripped 6 bases from V and 3 bases from J, with 8 bases between. Germline CDR1 is MDHEN and CDR2 is SYDVKM. In nucleotides, the CDR3 is TGTGCCAGCAGGGAGGGAGAAGAGACCCAGTACTTC. Protein: CASREGEETQYF.

The chain joins TRBV2 to TRBJ1-1; TRBD1 matches 11 bases. With 6 bases clipped from V and 5 bases from J, the junction kept 5 bases outside the gene matches. The CDR3 runs 14 residues. Germline V gives CDR1 SNHLY, CDR2 FYNNEI. The CDR3 DNA follows: TGTGCCAGCAGCGGACAGGGGGCGCGGACTGAAGCTTTCTTT. It translates to CASSGQGARTEAFF.

The chain joins TRBV2 to TRBJ2-1, with D perhaps TRBD2 (6 bases). The CDR3 covers 14 residues. Germline CDR1 reads SNHLY; CDR2 reads FYNNEI. V dropped 7 bases and J dropped 8 bases, with 18 bases sitting between them. The CDR3 region is CASKLGTGRDEQFF. In DNA form, the CDR3 reads TGTGCCAGCAAGCTAGGGACTGGCCGAGATGAGCAGTTCTTC.

The rearrangement links TRBV21-1 to TRBJ1-5. TRBV21-1 is labeled a pseudogene. The CDR3 is 18 amino acids. The CDR3 DNA reads TGTGCCAGCAGCCTTGGGGGGGTTGTGTATCGGAGCAATCAGCCCCAGCATTTT. It encodes CASSLGGVVYRSNQPQHF.

The chain couples TRBV10-3 to TRBJ1-1, with TRBD1 matching 8 bases. Trimming removed 8 bases from V and 0 bases from J; junction bases left unmatched: 8. Germline loops: CDR1 ENHRY, CDR2 SYGVKD. This CDR3 region has 15 residues. As DNA, the CDR3 is TGTGCCATCCGCGTTGCGACAGGGGTGAACACTGAAGCTTTCTTT. This translates into CAIRVATGVNTEAFF.

The gene calls are TRBV7-9 and TRBJ2-1; 10 positions match TRBD2. Per germline, CDR1 SEHNR and CDR2 FQNEAQ (reference sequence). CDR3 length: 16 residues. V was pared by 0 bases and J by 2 bases, with 1 base of the junction left unmatched. As DNA, the CDR3 is TGTGCCAGCAGCTTAGCACTAGCGGGAACCTACAATGAGCAGTTCTTC. Its translation: CASSLALAGTYNEQFF.

The chain couples TRBV28 to TRBJ2-6, with 12 bases lining up with TRBD1. The CDR3 sequence is 17 residues long. Trimming at V came to 7 bases and at J to 3 bases, leaving 7 bases not matched to a gene. The germline CDR1 and CDR2 sequences are MDHEN and SYDVKM. The CDR3 sequence is CASKPGQGAYGANVLTF. DNA of the CDR3: TGTGCCAGCAAGCCGGGACAGGGGGCCTATGGGGCCAACGTCCTGACTTTC.

The V gene is TRBV3-1 (or the pseudogene TRBV3-2), the J gene TRBJ1-2; tentatively, D is TRBD1 (6 bases). V was cut by 1 base and J by 8 bases, with 14 bases left in between. Germline V lookup: CDR1 LGHDT, CDR2 YNNKEL (reference sequence). CDR3 length: 14 amino acids. CDR3 nucleotide sequence: TGTGCCAGCAGCCAAGCCGGACAGTCTTTAGGCTACACCTTC. Translating it yields CASSQAGQSLGYTF.

The genes are TRBV7-3 and TRBJ2-3, with a possible D match to TRBD2 (6 bases). Germline-derived CDR1 and CDR2 are SGHTA and FQGTGA. The CDR3 sequence is 15 residues long. The V end was cut by 5 bases, the J end by 2 bases, with 14 bases between. The CDR3 bases are TGTGCCAGCAGCCGAGCCGGGGGAAACACAGATACGCAGTATTTT. Translated: CASSRAGGNTDTQYF.

The chain combines TRBV5-1 with TRBJ2-3, with D hard to call. The CDR3 totals 18 residues. The ends were cut back, 0 bases at V and 0 bases at J, with 17 bases in the middle. The germline CDR1 and CDR2 sequences are SGHRS and YFSETQ. The CDR3 protein is CASSLGNPGAYSTDTQYF. CDR3 nucleotide sequence: TGCGCCAGCAGCTTGGGGAACCCTGGAGCGTATAGCACAGATACGCAGTATTTT.

This rearrangement joins TRBV9 to TRBJ2-7; 7 bases line up with TRBD1. Germline lookup yields CDR1 SGDLS and CDR2 YYNGEE. The ends lost 4 bases at V and 5 bases at J; junction bases unmatched: 3. CDR3 size: 12 residues. The CDR3 DNA reads TGTGCCAGCAGCCTCGACAGGGACGAGCAGTACTTC. Its translation is CASSLDRDEQYF.

This chain connects TRBV5-4 to TRBJ2-2, with 9 positions matching TRBD1. The V gene's germline CDR1 is SGHNT and CDR2 YYREEE (reference sequence). The length of the CDR3 is 15 residues. V lost 4 bases and J lost 6; bases outside the gene matches: 7. CDR3 sequence (DNA): TGTGCCAGCAGCCAGGGACAGGGAGGTGCCGGGGAGCTGTTTTTT. The encoded protein is CASSQGQGGAGELFF.

The chain recombines TRBV30 with TRBJ1-2; 7 bases align to TRBD1. After removal of 3 bases from V and 4 bases from J, the junction contained 11 bases not matched to a gene. The V gene's germline CDR1 is GTSNPN and CDR2 SVGIG (reference sequence). The CDR3 is made up of 15 amino acids. The CDR3 spells CAWRGSEGASYGYTF. For the CDR3, the DNA is TGTGCCTGGAGGGGTTCCGAGGGGGCAAGCTATGGCTACACCTTC.

The chain couples TRBV29-1 to TRBJ2-6; D gene ambiguous. The CDR3 is made up of 13 amino acids. Trimming pared 5 bases from V and 0 bases from J, leaving 5 bases between. Germline V CDR1 and CDR2: SQVTM, ANQGSEA. In DNA form, the CDR3 reads TGCAGCGTTTCGCGCTCTGGGGCCAACGTCCTGACTTTC. Translating it yields CSVSRSGANVLTF.

The J gene is TRBJ2-7, the V gene TRBV18, with 13 bases matching TRBD2. CDR1 is KGHSH and CDR2 is LQKENI in the germline V gene. With V trimmed by 5 bases and J by 6 bases, 7 bases remained unmatched. CDR3 length equals 15 residues. CDR3 sequence: CASSSGLAGVAEQYF. The CDR3 nucleotides are TGTGCCAGCTCATCCGGACTAGCGGGAGTTGCCGAGCAGTACTTC.

V and J are TRBV10-3 and TRBJ2-5, with D tentatively TRBD1 (5 bases). This CDR3 is 12 amino acids long. Germline CDR1 reads ENHRY; CDR2 reads SYGVKD. Trimming cost V 2 bases and J 5 bases, with 6 bases left between them. The CDR3 region has the DNA TGTGCCATCAGTGAGCAGGGCGAGACCCAGTACTTC. This encodes CAISEQGETQYF.

This CDR3 reads CASSLGPGQPQHF. CDR3 DNA sequence: TGTGCCAGCAGCTTGGGGCCAGGGCAGCCCCAGCATTTT. The chain couples TRBV11-3 to TRBJ1-5, with D tentatively TRBD1 (5 bases). Germline CDR1 is SGHNT and CDR2 is YENEEA. V dropped 3 bases and J dropped 7 bases, with 10 bases sitting between them. The CDR3 loop spans 13 amino acids.

This clone occurred once. The V call is TRBV5-1, the J call TRBJ2-7, with TRBD2 matching 8 bases. CDR1 and CDR2 from the germline V gene are SGHRS and YFSETQ. CDR3 length equals 15 residues. V dropped 6 bases and J dropped 2; count of bases not matched to a gene: 10. The DNA of the CDR3 is TGCGCCAGCAAATCGACTAGCGCGCCAACCTACGAGCAGTACTTC. This translates into CASKSTSAPTYEQYF.

Comment on this clone: The junction differs from germline at one of its ends, possibly a read error. The rearrangement links TRBV29-1 to TRBJ2-5, with D possibly matching TRBD2 (5 bases). This CDR3 contains 11 residues. In germline, CDR1 is SQVTM, CDR2 ANQGSEA. In DNA form, the CDR3 reads TGCAGCGCCCAAGCGGAAGAGACCCGGTACTTC. Residues: CSAQAEETRYF.

The chain links TRBV28 to TRBJ2-3; D unresolved. The V and J ends lost 2 bases and 2 bases respectively, with 8 bases between them. Germline-derived CDR1 and CDR2 are MDHEN and SYDVKM. This CDR3 is built from 14 residues. DNA for the CDR3: TGTGCCAGCAGTTTAGACTCCCCCACAGATACGCAGTATTTT. This translates into CASSLDSPTDTQYF.

V and J are TRBV6-5 and TRBJ1-2; no clear D gene. Germline assignment: CDR1 MNHEY and CDR2 SVGAGI. Trimming pared 8 bases from V and 2 bases from J, leaving 6 bases between. This CDR3 is 11 amino acids long. The DNA for the CDR3 is TGTGCCAGCGAGGCGAACTATGGCTACACCTTC. This codes for CASEANYGYTF.

This clone was found once. The DNA of the CDR3 is TGTGCCAGCAGCAGGGGGGCGGGGGCTTATAATTCACCCCTCCACTTT. Protein sequence: CASSRGAGAYNSPLHF. The chain couples TRBV11-2 to TRBJ1-6, with TRBD1 as a possible D gene (6 bases). This CDR3 region has 16 residues. The germline V gene has CDR1 SGHAT and CDR2 FQNNGV. The ends were cut back, 5 bases at V and 4 bases at J, with 15 bases in the middle.

The chain is built from TRBV19 and TRBJ1-1; D may be TRBD1 (5 bases). The CDR3 sequence is 13 residues long. Germline values: CDR1 LNHDA, CDR2 SQIVND (reference sequence). The V end lost 5 bases, the J end lost 0 bases, and 7 bases lay between the germline ends. The CDR3 loop is CASSSTVNTEAFF. For the CDR3, the DNA is TGTGCCAGTAGTTCGACAGTGAACACTGAAGCTTTCTTT.

The chain joins TRBV9 to TRBJ2-3; 14 bases match TRBD2. The CDR3 totals 16 residues. V lost 2 bases, J lost 5 bases, and 4 bases stayed unmatched. Germline V gene data show CDR1 as SGDLS and CDR2 as YYNGEE. The CDR3 DNA reads as TGTGCCAGCAGCGTGGGACTAGCGGGAGCCTTAGATACGCAGTATTTT. Protein sequence: CASSVGLAGALDTQYF.

The chain joins TRBV10-3 to TRBJ2-6, with TRBD1 identical over 7 bases. Germline-derived CDR1 and CDR2 are ENHRY and SYGVKD. V dropped 2 bases and J dropped 2; count of bases not matched to a gene: 9. This CDR3 spans 18 amino acids. The CDR3 sequence: CAISERALGGPGANVLTF. The CDR3 coding sequence is TGTGCCATCAGTGAGAGGGCCCTAGGGGGCCCTGGGGCCAACGTCCTGACTTTC.

Comments on this clone: The same CDR3 is also encoded by other DNA sequences in this sample. The chain employs TRBV27 and TRBJ1-1; possible D gene TRBD1, 5 bases. The CDR3 totals 14 residues. Germline V gives CDR1 MNHEY, CDR2 SMNVEV (reference sequence). V lost 2 bases and J lost 1, with 8 bases in between. The CDR3 nucleotides are TGTGCCAGCAGTTTACGTGGACAGAACACTGAAGCTTTCTTT. This sequence encodes CASSLRGQNTEAFF.

CDR3 amino acids: CASSSHREAANQETQYF. The DNA for the CDR3 is TGTGCCAGCAGTTCCCATAGAGAAGCGGCAAACCAAGAGACCCAGTACTTC. V usage is TRBV28 and J usage is TRBJ2-5; TRBD2 is a possible D gene (5 bases). The germline gives CDR1 MDHEN, CDR2 SYDVKM. The CDR3 runs 17 residues. V was trimmed by 4 bases and J by 0 bases, leaving 18 bases between them.

V gene TRBV5-1 combines with J gene TRBJ2-1; D is perhaps TRBD2 (6 bases). This CDR3 region has 15 residues. V was cut by 0 bases and J by 4 bases, with 11 bases left in between. Germline V gene lookup returns CDR1 SGHRS and CDR2 YFSETQ. CDR3 bases: TGCGCCAGCAGCTTGGGGAGCGGGCCTTACAATGAGCAGTTCTTC. It encodes CASSLGSGPYNEQFF.

The chain carries TRBV3-1 (or the pseudogene TRBV3-2) and TRBJ2-1; 8 nucleotides agree with TRBD2. The ends lost 1 base at V and 2 bases at J; junction bases unmatched: 4. The V gene's germline CDR1 is LGHDT and CDR2 YNNKEL (reference sequence). The CDR3 extends over 16 amino acids. The CDR3 spells CASSQAGTRAYNEQFF. CDR3 bases: TGTGCCAGCAGCCAAGCCGGGACTAGAGCCTACAATGAGCAGTTCTTC.

The rearrangement joins TRBV5-4 to TRBJ1-1; 9 nucleotides match TRBD1. There are 16 residues in the CDR3. V was clipped by 6 bases and J by 5 bases; unmatched bases: 14. The germline V gene has CDR1 SGHNT and CDR2 YYREEE (reference sequence). The CDR3 spells CASNINRGLGRTEAFF. As DNA, the CDR3 is TGTGCCAGCAACATAAACAGGGGGCTTGGTAGGACTGAAGCTTTCTTT.

V and J are TRBV30 and TRBJ2-5, with 10 bases aligning to TRBD1. There are 14 residues in the CDR3. The V and J ends lost 2 bases and 5 bases, in that order; junction bases with no gene match: 5. Germline V gene lookup returns CDR1 GTSNPN and CDR2 SVGIG (reference sequence). The CDR3 DNA is TGTGCCTGGAGTCCCGGGACAGGGGTCGAGACCCAGTACTTC. Amino acid sequence: CAWSPGTGVETQYF.

This clone was counted once. The gene calls are TRBV3-1 (or the pseudogene TRBV3-2) and TRBJ2-1, with 11 bases aligning to TRBD1. The junction had 3 bases not matched to a gene; V was cut back by 3 bases and J by 2 bases. In germline, CDR1 is LGHDT, CDR2 YNNKEL (reference sequence). This CDR3 is built from 16 residues. The CDR3 is CASSHWDRGTYNEQFF. The CDR3 DNA reads as TGTGCCAGCAGCCATTGGGACAGGGGGACCTACAATGAGCAGTTCTTC.